This T cell receptor (beta chain) appears in the sequencing data of a study of blood T cell repertoires in COVID-19 (dated by TCRdb to about 2020). Turning to the overall study: The collaborator samples originated in the United States, Italy and Spain and spanned the acute and convalescent phases of COVID-19. The material from the prospective study consisted of cDNA or gDNA derived from T cells, B-cell-depleted T cells, or PBMCs. Subjects who had been exposed to COVID-19, were actively infected with it, or had recovered from it provided the deeply sampled blood TCRbeta repertoires that made up the dataset. The repertoires were released in a freely available public database meant as a resource for research on the immune response to SARS-CoV-2. Samples came from the ongoing ImmuneRACE study (first 160 participants) plus 1,254 subjects from 6 global collaborators. The sample metadata nearly always contained a de-identified subject ID, COVID-19 status, age in years and sex. Where available, HLA class I and class II types were obtained from metadata supplied by the sample provider rather than from assay-based typing. The paper as a whole reports these results and caveats: The quantity of clinical and demographic metadata differed by source and by participant and was supplied without curation.

TCRbeta CDR3 regions were amplified from genomic DNA by means of the immunoSEQ Assay, a bias-controlled multiplex PCR. As for how the authors treated the data: The number of nucleated cells in each sample was estimated from the amplification of reference gene primers within the assay. Sequence reads were collapsed and filtered to measure the absolute abundance of every unique TCRbeta CDR3 rearrangement. Productive Simpson clonality was computed per sample as the square root of Simpson's diversity index over productive rearrangements. Entries here come from immuneACCESS through TCRdb and include only in-frame sequences with V and J called. Some clones fail to appear in such tables; in the studies checked, an unresolved V gene covers under half of the shortfall, and the cause of the remainder is unknown. The V and J calls and clone size are taken from that table; D and trimming were inferred from the DNA. The sample contains hundreds of thousands of clones, around 90% of them found a single time. The biggest ten clones account for about 8.9% of the sample.

The CDR3 holds 15 amino acids from the cysteine to the phenylalanine. Only the CDR3 part of the read is kept: 45 bases, read in frame from the first base. Between the V and J ends, shortened by 0 bases and 3 bases respectively, the junction contains 11 bases. The germline V gene sets CDR1 to MGHRA and CDR2 to YSYEKL. In the prospective study, participants were about 18 to 89 years old, resided in about two dozen geographic areas of the United States, and were enrolled through a virtual design. In the prospective study, cohorts were assigned on the basis of participant-reported clinical history obtained from a screening survey and a study questionnaire. ImmuneRACE Cohort 3 recovered participants were defined by two consecutive negative NP/OP PCR tests, healthcare professional clearance, or symptom resolution. In the prospective study, mobile phlebotomists collected whole blood, serum and a nasopharyngeal or oropharyngeal swab from each participant. Additional blood draws and questionnaires over a roughly two-month period could optionally be provided by prospective study participants. Prospective study blood samples were shipped either frozen or at room temperature before DNA extraction.

Concerning this clone: This clone's antigen is unknown. Base qualities are missing; no much larger clone stands one base away.

The sample comprised PBMCs or T cells enriched from blood (not recorded which). This receptor was obtained from a woman aged 18-35 years who had recovered from COVID-19. The receptor chain draws on TRBV4-1 and TRBJ1-2; the D gene is perhaps TRBD1, on 6 matching bases. The CDR3 sequence is CASSQESAGDYGYTF. The nucleotide sequence reads TGCGCCAGCAGCCAAGAATCGGCAGGGGACTATGGCTACACCTTC.